This TCR beta chain derives from a study of blood T cells in healthy people across ages. General study points: Per-million-T-cell TCR beta diversity fell roughly linearly with age. Naive CD4+ cells and diversity were both higher in long-lived donors than in aged donors.

Concerning this clonotype: Its specificity is unknown.

With a J-beta primer mix and a sample-barcoded 5' primer, a second PCR ran about 6 to 11 cycles. Each cDNA molecule was tagged by a template-switch adaptor that had 12 random nucleotides. In TCRdb, the 5' RACE reads were re-called with MiXCR into one record per CDR3 protein. Here the sample spans about 1.1 million distinct CDR3 sequences, 35% to 40% being singletons. V was trimmed by 4 bases and J by 2 bases, leaving 9 bases between them. This CDR3 has 13 amino acids. Per germline, CDR1 SGHTA and CDR2 FQGNSA. The sample providers were healthy Caucasian people from Russia, aged about 6 to 95. The chain has TRBV7-2 and TRBJ2-7; D might be TRBD1 (5 bases). Sequencing used blood. This clonotype was obtained from a man in his late teens or twenties in good health. DNA for the CDR3: TGTGCCAGCAGCTCCAGGACAACCTACGAGCAGTACTTC. It codes for CASSSRTTYEQYF.